One and the same sample provided the 27 T cell receptor beta chains below, sequenced in a study of T cell repertoires in cytomegalovirus infection. No antigen has been assigned to these receptors. TCRdb fed the reads into MiXCR, producing one record per CDR3 protein. Of around 900,000 distinct CDR3 sequences in the sample, 31% were seen once. This specimen was cultured CD8+ T cells from PBMCs, taken from culture after CMV antigen stimulation. The receptors shown here come from a human donor in good health (CMV status not recorded). Some clones in this sample may be carry-over from other donors' samples.

There are a few counts of this clonotype. V gene TRBV7-9 combines with J gene TRBJ2-3; D unclear. The germline V gene has CDR1 SEHNR and CDR2 FQNEAQ (reference sequence). Trimming took 5 bases from V and 2 from J, leaving 14 bases between them. CDR3 length: 15 amino acids. CDR3 protein: CASSPGQYSTDTQYF. CDR3 coding DNA: TGTGCCAGCAGCCCTGGGCAGTACTCCACAGATACGCAGTATTTT.

In the case of this clonotype: A read error may produce the germline difference seen at one junction end. The chain is built from TRBV20-1 and TRBJ2-7; 8 nucleotides line up with TRBD2. The germline gives CDR1 DFQATT, CDR2 SNEGSKA (reference sequence). This CDR3 region has 13 residues. CDR3 sequence reads: CSARGGGSYEQYF. In nucleotides, the CDR3 is TGCAGTGCGAGAGGCGGGGGGAGCTACGAGCAGTACTTC.

This clonotype was found a few times. The J gene is TRBJ2-1, the V gene TRBV6-1; TRBD2 matches at 12 bases. V shed 6 bases and J 9 bases; nucleotides not matched to a gene: 9. CDR3 length equals 15 residues. Looked up from germline, CDR1 is MNHNS and CDR2 is SASEGT. CDR3 DNA: TGTGCCAGCAGGACCCTAGCGGGGGGGCTTATTGAGCAGTTCTTC. Translating it yields CASRTLAGGLIEQFF.

This clonotype was observed a handful of times. The chain carries TRBV7-8 and TRBJ1-4; D might be TRBD1 (6 bases). CDR1 is SGHVS and CDR2 is FQNEAQ in the germline V gene. The CDR3 has 15 amino acids. V lost 6 bases and J 8 bases, leaving 19 bases between the germline ends. CDR3: CASRPLGGPVEKLFF. CDR3 DNA sequence: TGTGCCAGCAGACCCCTAGGGGGGCCAGTAGAAAAACTGTTTTTT.

This clonotype was detected a few times. This chain joins TRBV6-1 and TRBJ2-2; TRBD1 might be the D (6 bases). Germline V CDR1 and CDR2: MNHNS, SASEGT. V shed 8 bases and J shed 2 bases, with 12 bases lying between them. The CDR3 contains 14 residues. The CDR3 DNA sequence: TGTGCCAGCGCCGGGACACATAACACCGGGGAGCTGTTTTTT. This encodes CASAGTHNTGELFF.

This clonotype showed up just a few times. The CDR3 loop reads CASSASTGAGETQYF. In nucleotides, the CDR3 is TGTGCCAGCTCAGCTAGCACAGGTGCTGGAGAGACCCAGTACTTC. The V and J genes are TRBV7-6 and TRBJ2-5; D may be TRBD1 or TRBD2 (5 bases each). The V and J ends lost 8 bases and 4 bases respectively, with 20 bases between them. There are 15 residues in the CDR3. The V gene's germline CDR1 is SGHVS and CDR2 FNYEAQ.

The chain combines TRBV4-2 with TRBJ2-7; 9 bases align to TRBD1. V was pared by 3 bases and J by 2 bases, with 5 bases of the junction left unmatched. CDR1 and CDR2 (germline): LGHNA, YNFKEQ. The CDR3 has 15 amino acids. The CDR3 DNA is TGTGCCAGCAGCCAGGGGACAGGGTGGACCTACGAGCAGTACTTC. Protein sequence: CASSQGTGWTYEQYF.

This clonotype has ten or more counts. The chain joins TRBV7-9 to TRBJ1-2, with 7 bases fitting TRBD1. Germline lookup yields CDR1 SEHNR and CDR2 FQNEAQ (reference sequence). J was trimmed by 8 bases and V by 3 bases; bases with no gene match: 9. There are 14 residues in the CDR3. The CDR3 region has the DNA TGTGCCAGCAGCTTCCAGGGGGGCCTTGGGGGCTACACCTTC. Translating it yields CASSFQGGLGGYTF.

This clonotype was counted between two and nine times. The chain couples TRBV10-3 to TRBJ2-3; D gene uncertain. Germline-derived CDR1 and CDR2 are ENHRY and SYGVKD. Trimming took 3 bases from V and 0 from J, leaving 7 bases between them. The CDR3 length is 14 residues. The CDR3 is CAISDSGSTDTQYF. The DNA for the CDR3 is TGTGCCATCAGTGACTCTGGGAGCACAGATACGCAGTATTTT.

The sample holds a few counts of this clonotype. V gene TRBV2 combines with J gene TRBJ1-1; possibly TRBD1 for D (6 bases). The CDR3 has 15 amino acids. CDR1 is SNHLY and CDR2 is FYNNEI in the germline V gene. Deletions cut 4 bases from V and 0 bases from J, with 12 bases between. CDR3 residues: CASSGTERMNTEAFF. CDR3 coding DNA: TGTGCCAGCAGTGGGACAGAGCGGATGAACACTGAAGCTTTCTTT.

V is TRBV10-3 and J is TRBJ1-1; D unresolved. Germline lookup yields CDR1 ENHRY and CDR2 SYGVKD. The CDR3 length is 14 residues. V lost 0 bases, J lost 6 bases, and 11 bases lay in between. The CDR3 reads CAISESKALSEAFF. The CDR3 coding sequence is TGTGCCATCAGTGAGTCAAAGGCTCTGTCTGAAGCTTTCTTT.

The chain links TRBV10-3 to TRBJ2-2; 11 bases are shared with TRBD2. The CDR3 spans 16 residues. Germline CDR1 ENHRY, CDR2 SYGVKD. The CDR3 loop reads CVSSGSGGAHTGELFF. CDR3 in DNA: TGTGTCTCCAGCGGTAGCGGGGGGGCTCACACCGGGGAGCTGTTTTTT.

This clonotype was counted between two and nine times. This rearrangement joins TRBV7-8 to TRBJ1-6; 8 bases match TRBD1. J was trimmed by 7 bases and V by 2 bases; bases with no gene match: 7. The germline V gene has CDR1 SGHVS and CDR2 FQNEAQ. The CDR3 totals 16 residues. The DNA of the CDR3 is TGTGCCAGCAGCTTACCCGGCGACAGGGGAAATTCACCCCTCCACTTT. Translating gives CASSLPGDRGNSPLHF.

This rearrangement joins TRBV13 to TRBJ1-1; no reliable D call. V shed 3 bases and J shed 4 bases, with 12 bases lying between them. CDR3 length: 14 residues. Germline loops: CDR1 PRHDT, CDR2 FYEKMQ (reference sequence). This CDR3 is CASSLGDKGTEAFF. For the CDR3, the DNA is TGTGCCAGCAGCTTGGGCGACAAGGGCACTGAAGCTTTCTTT.

This clonotype has only a few counts. This CDR3 is CASKATSNYGYTF. The CDR3 DNA is TGTGCCAGTAAGGCGACATCTAACTATGGCTACACCTTC. The chain uses TRBV19 and TRBJ1-2; D gene unclear. The CDR3 extends over 13 amino acids. CDR1 is LNHDA and CDR2 is SQIVND in the germline V gene (reference sequence). V was shortened by 7 bases and J by 0 bases, with 9 bases between the two germline ends. The complete variable domain, with remaining parts taken from reference TRBV19 and TRBJ1-2, reads DGGITQSPKYLFRKEGQNVTLSCEQNLNHDAMYWYRQDPGQGLRLIYYSQIVNDFQKGDIAEGYSVSREKKESFPLTVTSAQKNPTAFYLCASKATSNYGYTFGSGTRLTVV.

In this sample, this clonotype turned up a few times. The J gene is TRBJ2-5, the V gene TRBV6-6, with a weak D call TRBD1 (6 bases). Trimming shortened V by 2 bases and J by 5 bases, and 12 bases separated the two germline ends. CDR3 length equals 14 residues. Germline CDR1 is MNHNY and CDR2 is SVGAGI (reference sequence). The CDR3 DNA is TGTGCCAGCAGTTACACACAGGGAATGGAGACCCAGTACTTC. Protein sequence: CASSYTQGMETQYF.

This clonotype was seen a handful of times. The genes are TRBV6-2 or TRBV6-3 and TRBJ2-7, with D possibly matching TRBD1 (5 bases). CDR1 MNHEY and CDR2 SVGEGT come from the germline V gene. V was clipped by 7 bases and J by 0 bases, with 13 bases between them. This CDR3 region has 14 residues. CDR3 region: CASNLQGSSYEQYV. CDR3 DNA: TGTGCCAGCAACCTCCAGGGTTCCTCCTACGAGCAGTACGTC.

This chain connects TRBV7-3 to TRBJ1-1; D perhaps matches TRBD1 (5 bases). Germline-derived CDR1 and CDR2 are SGHTA and FQGTGA. V lost 4 bases and J lost 4, with 16 bases in between. The CDR3 has 15 amino acids. CDR3 protein: CASSSTGGGGTEAFF. The CDR3 bases are TGTGCCAGCAGCTCCACCGGGGGTGGCGGCACTGAAGCTTTCTTT.

This clonotype has more than one count but fewer than ten. In DNA, the CDR3 is TGTGCCACCAGTGACGTTGGACAAAGGCGGATGGAGACCCAGTACTTC. It specifies CATSDVGQRRMETQYF. The chain has TRBV24-1 and TRBJ2-5; the D gene is possibly TRBD1 (5 bases). The CDR3 runs to 16 residues. CDR1 is KGHDR, CDR2 SFDVKD, per germline. V lost 4 bases and J 5 bases, leaving 19 bases between the germline ends.

The V and J genes are TRBV4-1 and TRBJ2-1, with D maybe TRBD1 (5 bases). Looked up from germline, CDR1 is MGHRA and CDR2 is YSYEKL. The CDR3 covers 14 residues. With 1 base removed from V and 6 bases from J, the gap between germline ends came to 10 bases. This CDR3 reads CASSQAPRVNEQFF. CDR3 in DNA: TGCGCCAGCAGCCAAGCTCCCAGGGTCAATGAGCAGTTCTTC.

This chain joins TRBV6-2 or TRBV6-3 and TRBJ1-1; D is uncertain. Germline loops: CDR1 MNHEY, CDR2 SVGEGT. V lost 0 bases, J lost 3 bases, and 11 bases lay in between. The CDR3 runs to 15 residues. In DNA form, the CDR3 reads TGTGCCAGCAGTTACTCAGATTATTTGGACACTGAAGCTTTCTTT. As protein: CASSYSDYLDTEAFF.

The rearrangement uses TRBV7-6 and TRBJ2-7; either TRBD1 or TRBD2 may supply D (5 bases each). Looked up from germline, CDR1 is SGHVS and CDR2 is FNYEAQ. The ends were cut back, 5 bases at V and 0 bases at J, with 14 bases in the middle. CDR3 size: 15 residues. The CDR3 here is CASSTGTEPSYEQYF. The CDR3 coding sequence is TGTGCCAGCAGCACCGGGACGGAGCCCTCCTACGAGCAGTACTTC.

In this sample, this clonotype turned up a few times. V usage is TRBV19 and J usage is TRBJ1-1; TRBD1 might be the D (6 bases). Germline loops: CDR1 LNHDA, CDR2 SQIVND (reference sequence). The CDR3 runs to 16 residues. V gave up 1 base and J gave up 3 bases, with 15 bases separating them. The CDR3 sequence: CASSIGLQGSHTEAFF. The CDR3 nucleotides are TGTGCCAGTAGTATAGGGCTACAGGGATCGCACACTGAAGCTTTCTTT. Using reference TRBV19 and TRBJ1-1 for the parts outside the CDR3, the full variable domain is DGGITQSPKYLFRKEGQNVTLSCEQNLNHDAMYWYRQDPGQGLRLIYYSQIVNDFQKGDIAEGYSVSREKKESFPLTVTSAQKNPTAFYLCASSIGLQGSHTEAFFGQGTRLTVV.

The genes are TRBV27 and TRBJ2-3, with a tentative D call TRBD1 (6 bases). CDR1 is MNHEY and CDR2 is SMNVEV in the germline V gene (reference sequence). V gave up 8 bases and J gave up 4 bases, with 16 bases separating them. CDR3 length: 14 amino acids. The DNA for the CDR3 is TGTGCCAGCGGAACAGGGCATTGGGCAGATACGCAGTATTTT. Translation: CASGTGHWADTQYF.

The chain recombines TRBV7-6 with TRBJ2-3, with D perhaps matching TRBD2 (7 bases). This CDR3 has 16 residues. Trimming took 4 bases from V and 1 from J, leaving 15 bases between them. The germline CDR1 and CDR2 sequences are SGHVS and FNYEAQ. The CDR3, as DNA: TGTGCCAGCAGCTCCCTAGGGGGGGCCGGCACAGATACGCAGTATTTT. Its protein is CASSSLGGAGTDTQYF.

This clonotype was detected a few times. The rearrangement uses TRBV7-6 and TRBJ2-5, with 10 bases lining up with TRBD2. In germline, CDR1 is SGHVS, CDR2 FNYEAQ. V lost 6 bases to trimming and J lost 1 base; unmatched junction nucleotides: 5. This CDR3 region has 15 residues. In DNA, the CDR3 is TGTGCCAGCAGACGAGCGGGGGGGCGCCAAGAGACCCAGTACTTC. Protein: CASRRAGGRQETQYF.

V and J are TRBV6-9 and TRBJ2-7; TRBD1 matches at 7 bases. CDR1 and CDR2 from the germline V gene are MNHGY and SVAAGI. This CDR3 contains 17 residues. With 3 bases clipped from V and 4 bases from J, the junction kept 15 bases outside the gene matches. The CDR3 nucleotides are TGTGCCAGCAGTTACTCGAAAATTCAGGGGGAGCCGTACGAGCAGTACTTC. Protein product: CASSYSKIQGEPYEQYF.